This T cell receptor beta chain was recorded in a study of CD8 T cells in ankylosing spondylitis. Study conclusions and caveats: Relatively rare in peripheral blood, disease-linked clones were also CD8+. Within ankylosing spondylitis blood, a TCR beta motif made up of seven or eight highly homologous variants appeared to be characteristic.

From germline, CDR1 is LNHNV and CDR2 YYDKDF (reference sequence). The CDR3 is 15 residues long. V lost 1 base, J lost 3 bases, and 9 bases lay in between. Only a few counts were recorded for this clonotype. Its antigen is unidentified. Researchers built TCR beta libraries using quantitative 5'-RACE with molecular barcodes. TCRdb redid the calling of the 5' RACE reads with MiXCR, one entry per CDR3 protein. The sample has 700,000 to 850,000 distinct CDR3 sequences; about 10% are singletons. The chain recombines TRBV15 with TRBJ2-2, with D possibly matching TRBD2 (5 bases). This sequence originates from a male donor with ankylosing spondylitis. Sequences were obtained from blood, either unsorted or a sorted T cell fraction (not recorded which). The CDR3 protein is CATSRGLRDTGELFF. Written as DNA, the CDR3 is TGTGCCACCAGCAGAGGATTGCGGGACACCGGGGAGCTGTTTTTT. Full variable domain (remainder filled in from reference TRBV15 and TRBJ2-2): DAMVIQNPRYQVTQFGKPVTLSCSQTLNHNVMYWYQQKSSQAPKLLFHYYDKDFNNEADTPDNFQSRRPNTSFCFLDIRSPGLGDTAMYLCATSRGLRDTGELFFGEGSRLTVL.